This is a list of T cell receptor beta chains from one sample in a study of cytomegalovirus exposure and HLA in healthy donors. Repertoires were generated with immunoSEQ multiplex PCR, while TCRdb's copy carries only in-frame clones and drops some. The table records 90,000 to 130,000 clones, around 80% of them present only once. The sample consisted of PBMCs. Receptors were obtained from an older woman in good health and CMV-seropositive. CDR3s include the opening cysteine and the closing phenylalanine or tryptophan. A D gene is named only where the DNA matches it firmly. Clone sizes are given selectively: once, few, many, or a class where the clone is expanded.

-,TRBJ1-4,-,TRBV5-1,CASSLDVSSNEKLFF,TGCGCCAGCAGCTTGGATGTCAGTTCTAATGAAAAACTGTTTTTT
few,TRBJ1-3,TRBD1,TRBV4-2,CASSPSSRDRVFF,TGTGCCAGCAGCCCCAGCAGCCGGGACAGGGTGTTTTTT
-,TRBJ1-2,-,TRBV11-2,CASSSLRGRNYGYTF,TGTGCCAGCAGCTCCTTGCGAGGGCGAAACTATGGCTACACCTTC
-,TRBJ1-3,-,TRBV5-1,CASRPQGGNTIYF,TGCGCCAGCCGACCCCAGGGGGGAAACACCATATATTTT
few,TRBJ1-3,-,TRBV2,CASSEMAGSGNTIYF,TGTGCCAGCAGTGAAATGGCAGGCTCTGGAAACACCATATATTTT
-,TRBJ2-7,TRBD1,TRBV7-6,CASSPGAGQGWYEQYF,TGTGCCAGCAGTCCCGGCGCCGGACAGGGATGGTACGAGCAGTACTTC
-,TRBJ1-1,-,TRBV25-1,CASSPFAGRNTEAFF,TGTGCCAGCAGCCCATTCGCGGGGCGGAACACTGAAGCTTTCTTT
-,TRBJ1-4,TRBD1,TRBV20-1,CCTGAHEKLFF,TGCTGTACAGGGGCCCATGAAAAACTGTTTTTT
few,TRBJ2-7,TRBD2,TRBV14,CASSPSPGLAGDNSYEQYF,TGTGCCAGCAGCCCGAGTCCGGGACTAGCGGGAGATAACTCCTACGAGCAGTACTTC
-,TRBJ2-3,-,TRBV7-6,CASSLGTGTDTQYF,TGTGCCAGCAGCTTAGGTACGGGCACAGATACGCAGTATTTT
-,TRBJ1-3,-,TRBV4-1,CASSPRDFTLHDSGNTIYF,TGCGCCAGCAGCCCCCGGGACTTTACCTTACACGACTCTGGAAACACCATATATTTT
-,TRBJ2-1,TRBD2,TRBV27,CASRELAGGPGQFF,TGTGCCAGCAGAGAGCTAGCGGGAGGGCCAGGGCAGTTCTTC
-,TRBJ2-7,TRBD2,TRBV5-1,CASSQGLAASYEQYF,TGCGCCAGCAGCCAGGGACTAGCGGCCTCCTACGAGCAGTACTTC
-,TRBJ1-1,-,TRBV2,CASSVEGGTEAFF,TGTGCCAGCAGTGTTGAGGGAGGCACTGAAGCTTTCTTT
-,TRBJ1-1,TRBD1,TRBV7-3,CASSPGQLGTEAFF,TGTGCCAGCAGCCCGGGACAGTTAGGGACTGAAGCTTTCTTT
-,TRBJ1-2,TRBD1,TRBV10-3,CAIDGDRDDYGYTF,TGTGCCATCGATGGGGACAGGGATGACTATGGCTACACCTTC
few,TRBJ2-5,-,TRBV19,CASSRRGHLGETQYF,TGTGCCAGTAGTAGGCGCGGACACCTAGGGGAGACCCAGTACTTC
-,TRBJ1-4,TRBD1,TRBV2,CASSYRQGQEKLFF,TGTGCCAGCAGCTATCGACAGGGGCAGGAAAAACTGTTTTTT
-,TRBJ1-5,-,TRBV7-9,CSSSREDQPQHF,TGTTCCAGCAGCCGAGAGGATCAGCCCCAGCATTTT
-,TRBJ2-1,-,TRBV29-1,CSVEGRGRYNEQFF,TGCAGCGTTGAAGGGAGGGGGCGTTACAATGAGCAGTTCTTC
-,TRBJ2-1,TRBD2,TRBV30,CAWSGTSPGEQFF,TGTGCCTGGAGCGGGACTAGCCCCGGTGAGCAGTTCTTC
-,TRBJ2-7,TRBD2,TRBV28,CATITSGSSYEQYF,TGTGCCACTATAACTAGCGGGAGCTCCTACGAGCAGTACTTC
-,TRBJ2-7,TRBD2,TRBV7-2,CASSPLAGGYEQYF,TGTGCCAGCAGCCCTCTAGCGGGGGGCTACGAGCAGTACTTC